The entry that follows covers one T cell receptor (beta chain) sequence. Produced via immunoSEQ multiplex PCR; TCRdb's table is partial and in-frame only. This sample carries 25,000 to 30,000 clones, approximately 84% of them seen once, and the ten largest clones take under 3.5%. The source of the sample is a study of PD-1 blockade in mismatch repair-deficient tumors. PCR or immunohistochemistry showed mismatch repair deficiency in every enrolled patient. The ends lost 4 bases at V and 4 bases at J; junction bases unmatched: 14. The CDR3 loop spans 17 amino acids. Germline V lookup: CDR1 SGHRS, CDR2 YFSETQ.

The clonotype was recovered from an adult with mismatch repair-deficient cancer. The chain recombines TRBV5-1 with TRBJ1-1; TRBD1 agrees at 9 bases. This material consisted of PBMCs, taken before pembrolizumab treatment. The CDR3 region has the DNA TGCGCCAGCAGCCGCCAAACGGGACAGGGAGTGGGCACTGAAGCTTTCTTT. This translates into CASSRQTGQGVGTEAFF.